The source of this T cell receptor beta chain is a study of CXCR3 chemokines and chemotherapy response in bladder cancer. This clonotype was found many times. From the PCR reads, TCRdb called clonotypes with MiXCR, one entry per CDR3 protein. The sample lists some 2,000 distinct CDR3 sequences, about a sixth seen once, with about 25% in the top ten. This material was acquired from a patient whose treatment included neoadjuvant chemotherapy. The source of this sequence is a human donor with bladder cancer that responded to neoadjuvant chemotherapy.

Here the CDR3 DNA reads TGTGCCAGCAGCCCTGCCAGAGATAATGAAAAACTGTTTTTT. It translates to CASSPARDNEKLFF. V is TRBV6-1 and J is TRBJ1-4; no firm D call. The CDR3 has 14 amino acids. Germline CDR1 is MNHNS and CDR2 is SASEGT. Trimming shortened V by 6 bases and J by 4 bases, and 12 bases separated the two germline ends.